These 19 T cell receptor beta chains came from one sample sequenced in a study of T cell responses to AZD1222 COVID-19 vaccine. The method was immunoSEQ multiplex PCR; TCRdb's version includes in-frame clones alone and lacks a portion of them. Of 130,000 or so clones listed, approximately 93% are singletons. The sequences come from peripheral blood, collected on day 0 of AZD1222 vaccination. The source is an adult in good health.

The V call is TRBV29-1, the J call TRBJ1-1, with D unclear. Germline V CDR1 and CDR2: SQVTM, ANQGSEA. The CDR3 sequence is 13 residues long. Trimming removed 4 bases from V and 1 base from J, with 10 bases in between. The CDR3 bases are TGCAGCGTTGGCACGGTGCGGAACACTGAAGCTTTCTTT. As protein: CSVGTVRNTEAFF.

This clone was seen more than once but under ten times. The chain combines TRBV11-2 with TRBJ2-2; 7 bases align to TRBD2. The CDR3 has 15 amino acids. V was clipped by 5 bases and J by 3 bases; unmatched bases: 6. In germline, CDR1 is SGHAT, CDR2 FQNNGV. CDR3 sequence reads: CASSLRLAHTGELFF. In DNA form, the CDR3 reads TGTGCCAGCAGCCTTCGACTAGCTCACACCGGGGAGCTGTTTTTT.

As to this clone: Other DNA variants within this sample encode the same CDR3. The chain combines TRBV27 with TRBJ2-7; either TRBD1 or TRBD2 may supply D (6 bases each). V was pared by 0 bases and J by 4 bases, with 10 bases between. Germline CDR1 is MNHEY and CDR2 is SMNVEV (reference sequence). This CDR3 has 14 amino acids. CDR3 loop: CASSLSKGGYEQYF. Here the CDR3 DNA reads TGTGCCAGCAGTTTATCGAAGGGGGGTTACGAGCAGTACTTC.

This sequence joins TRBV5-1 and TRBJ2-7; possible D gene TRBD2, 6 bases. The CDR3 extends over 16 amino acids. V shed 0 bases and J shed 4 bases, with 17 bases lying between them. Germline V gene data show CDR1 as SGHRS and CDR2 as YFSETQ. This chain's CDR3 is CASSLDGTGGTYEQYF. The CDR3 nucleotides read TGCGCCAGCAGCTTGGACGGCACCGGCGGGACGTACGAGCAGTACTTC.

The V and J genes are TRBV27 and TRBJ1-1, with D uncertain. Germline V gives CDR1 MNHEY, CDR2 SMNVEV (reference sequence). V lost 2 bases and J lost 1, with 8 bases in between. The CDR3 covers 14 residues. The CDR3 DNA reads TGTGCCAGCAGTTTAAGGCAGAAGAACACTGAAGCTTTCTTT. Amino acid sequence: CASSLRQKNTEAFF.

The J gene is TRBJ1-2, the V gene TRBV9; 9 bases align to TRBD1. Germline lookup yields CDR1 SGDLS and CDR2 YYNGEE. Trimming took 2 bases from V and 6 from J; bases not matched to a gene: 2. This CDR3 is built from 13 residues. CDR3 nucleotides: TGTGCCAGCAGCGTGGGACAGGGTGATGGCTACACCTTC. Encoded protein: CASSVGQGDGYTF.

This rearrangement joins TRBV5-4 to TRBJ2-7; perhaps TRBD1 as D (5 bases). This CDR3 has 13 residues. Looked up from germline, CDR1 is SGHNT and CDR2 is YYREEE (reference sequence). V was pared by 2 bases and J by 0 bases, with 6 bases between. DNA of the CDR3: TGTGCCAGCAGCTTTGACAGCTCCTACGAGCAGTACTTC. Translating it yields CASSFDSSYEQYF.

The count of this clone is one. This chain joins TRBV27 and TRBJ2-7; D is uncertain. Per the germline V gene, CDR1 is MNHEY and CDR2 is SMNVEV (reference sequence). This CDR3 is 14 amino acids long. V gave up 0 bases and J gave up 0 bases, with 6 bases separating them. The CDR3 here is CASSLSKGSYEQYF. The CDR3 region has the DNA TGTGCCAGCAGTTTATCGAAGGGCTCCTACGAGCAGTACTTC.

J is TRBJ1-1 and V is TRBV11-3; D is unresolved. V was pared by 1 base and J by 1 base, with 4 bases between. Germline V lookup: CDR1 SGHNT, CDR2 YENEEA. The CDR3 is made up of 13 amino acids. CDR3 amino acids: CASSLGRNTEAFF. The CDR3 nucleotides read TGTGCCAGCAGCTTAGGGAGGAACACTGAAGCTTTCTTT.

V usage is TRBV7-9 and J usage is TRBJ1-4; 7 bases align to TRBD1. Germline CDR1 and CDR2: SEHNR and FQNEAQ (reference sequence). V lost 6 bases to trimming and J lost 7 bases; unmatched junction nucleotides: 11. This CDR3 spans 15 amino acids. The CDR3 nucleotides read TGTGCCAGCAGTAACACCGGGACAGTTGGTGAAAAACTGTTTTTT. It specifies CASSNTGTVGEKLFF.

The genes are TRBV6-5 and TRBJ1-1, with D tentatively TRBD1 (6 bases). CDR3 length: 13 residues. With 7 bases removed from V and 7 bases from J, the gap between germline ends came to 16 bases. Germline-derived CDR1 and CDR2 are MNHEY and SVGAGI. CDR3 sequence (DNA): TGTGCCAGCACCCTAACAGGGTTAAGTGAAGCTTTCTTT. Translated: CASTLTGLSEAFF.

V gene TRBV2 combines with J gene TRBJ1-6, with D unresolved. Germline CDR1 reads SNHLY; CDR2 reads FYNNEI. This CDR3 comprises 15 residues. Trimming took 4 bases from V and 8 from J, leaving 15 bases between them. Written as DNA, the CDR3 is TGTGCCAGCAGTGGGAACAGTGGCGGTGATTCACCCCTCCACTTT. This translates into CASSGNSGGDSPLHF.

This clone was seen a single time. The gene calls are TRBV7-9 and TRBJ2-1, with a possible D match to TRBD2 (6 bases). Trimming cost V 3 bases and J 7 bases, with 16 bases left between them. CDR3 size: 15 residues. Germline loops: CDR1 SEHNR, CDR2 FQNEAQ (reference sequence). The CDR3 bases are TGTGCCAGCAGCTTGGGACGGGAGTTGTTGAATGAGCAGTTCTTC. Protein sequence: CASSLGRELLNEQFF.

The J gene is TRBJ1-2, the V gene TRBV27; TRBD1 might be the D (6 bases). CDR3 length equals 15 residues. Trimming took off 5 bases at V and 0 bases at J, with 13 bases between the two ends. Germline V gives CDR1 MNHEY, CDR2 SMNVEV (reference sequence). CDR3 in DNA: TGTGCCAGCAGTCCAGGGGACGTTCCTAACTATGGCTACACCTTC. Encoded protein: CASSPGDVPNYGYTF.

The rearrangement uses TRBV19 and TRBJ1-2; D is uncertain. Germline-derived CDR1 and CDR2 are LNHDA and SQIVND (reference sequence). Trimming cost V 5 bases and J 4 bases, with 11 bases left between them. CDR3 length equals 13 residues. In DNA form, the CDR3 reads TGTGCCAGTAGTCCGCGGGGTACCTATGGCTACACCTTC. Protein: CASSPRGTYGYTF.

The chain couples TRBV28 to TRBJ2-2; TRBD1 agrees at 7 bases. The V segment lost 10 bases and the J segment 5 bases; nucleotides outside the gene matches: 10. The length of the CDR3 is 14 residues. Germline V lookup: CDR1 MDHEN, CDR2 SYDVKM. The CDR3 here is CATRGQAMTGELFF. CDR3 sequence (DNA): TGTGCCACCAGAGGACAGGCGATGACCGGGGAGCTGTTTTTT. Supplemented by reference TRBV28 and TRBJ2-2, the full variable domain reads DVKVTQSSRYLVKRTGEKVFLECVQDMDHENMFWYRQDPGLGLRLIYFSYDVKMKEKGDIPEGYSVSREKKERFSLILESASTNQTSMYLCATRGQAMTGELFFGEGSRLTVL.

This clone was picked up one time. The rearrangement joins TRBV29-1 to TRBJ1-3; no clear D. The V gene lost 5 bases and the J gene lost 6 bases, with 8 bases spanning the gap. Germline lookup yields CDR1 SQVTM and CDR2 ANQGSEA. The CDR3 contains 11 residues. This CDR3 reads CSVTEENTIYF. The CDR3 bases are TGCAGCGTTACTGAGGAAAACACCATATATTTT.

The chain employs TRBV7-2 and TRBJ1-1; D remains ambiguous. This CDR3 is 15 amino acids long. The V gene lost 2 bases and the J gene lost 1 base, with 11 bases spanning the gap. Germline V gives CDR1 SGHTA, CDR2 FQGNSA. The CDR3 DNA reads as TGTGCCAGCAGCTTATACGACCCTAGGAACACTGAAGCTTTCTTT. Translated: CASSLYDPRNTEAFF.

The J gene is TRBJ2-7, the V gene TRBV5-1; the match to TRBD1 covers 9 bases. V trimming: 2 bases; J trimming: 7 bases; junction bases outside the gene matches: 10. The CDR3 is 15 amino acids. Germline V gene sequence: CDR1 SGHRS, CDR2 YFSETQ. The CDR3 spells CASSFYRTGDGEQYF. The CDR3 DNA sequence: TGCGCCAGCAGCTTCTATCGGACAGGGGACGGGGAGCAGTACTTC.